This T cell receptor beta chain came from a study of blood T cell repertoires in COVID-19. Looking at the study overall: Acute-phase and convalescent COVID-19 samples originated in the United States, Italy and Spain. T cells, B-cell-depleted T cells, or PBMCs provided the cDNA or gDNA that served as material.

Germline assignment: CDR1 LNHDA and CDR2 SQIVND (reference sequence). This CDR3 spans 16 amino acids. With 5 bases removed from V and 0 bases from J, the gap between germline ends came to 11 bases. Data came from immunoSEQ multiplex PCR; TCRdb stores just in-frame clones and leaves some out. There are some 93,000 clones in the sample; over 75% occur only once, and 3.5% to 4.5% lies in the top ten. The TCR sequence derives from a man aged 55 to 70 with acute or convalescent COVID-19. Specimen: peripheral blood. The rearrangement joins TRBV19 to TRBJ1-6; D call uncertain. The CDR3 loop is CASSAKRSSYNSPLHF. As DNA, the CDR3 is TGTGCCAGTAGTGCCAAACGGAGCTCCTATAATTCACCCCTCCACTTT.